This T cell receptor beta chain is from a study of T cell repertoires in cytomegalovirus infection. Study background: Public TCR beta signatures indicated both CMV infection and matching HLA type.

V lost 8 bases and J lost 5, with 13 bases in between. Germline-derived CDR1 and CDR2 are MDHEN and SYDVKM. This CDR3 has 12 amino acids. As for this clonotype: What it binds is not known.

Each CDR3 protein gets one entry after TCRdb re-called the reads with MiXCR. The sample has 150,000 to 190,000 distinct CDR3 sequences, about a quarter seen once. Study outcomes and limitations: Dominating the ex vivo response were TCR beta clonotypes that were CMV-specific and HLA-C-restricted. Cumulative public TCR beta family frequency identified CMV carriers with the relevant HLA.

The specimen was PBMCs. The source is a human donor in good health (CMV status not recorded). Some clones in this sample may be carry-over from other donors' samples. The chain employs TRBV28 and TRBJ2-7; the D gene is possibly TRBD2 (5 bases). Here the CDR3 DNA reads TGTGCCAGCTGTTCTAGCTTCGACGAGCAGTACTTC. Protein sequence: CASCSSFDEQYF.